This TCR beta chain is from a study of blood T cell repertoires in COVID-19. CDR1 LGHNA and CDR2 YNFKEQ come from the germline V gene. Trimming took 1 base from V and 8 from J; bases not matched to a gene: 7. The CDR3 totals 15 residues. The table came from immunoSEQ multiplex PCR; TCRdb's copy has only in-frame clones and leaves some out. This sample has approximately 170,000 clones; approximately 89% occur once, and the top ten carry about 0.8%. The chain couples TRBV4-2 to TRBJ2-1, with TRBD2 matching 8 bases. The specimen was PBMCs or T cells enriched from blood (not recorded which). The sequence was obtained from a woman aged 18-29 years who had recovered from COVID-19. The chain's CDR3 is CASSQVSGLAYEQFF. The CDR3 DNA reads TGTGCCAGCAGCCAAGTTAGTGGACTAGCCTATGAGCAGTTCTTC.